The text below deals with one T cell receptor (beta chain). TCRdb's table, derived via immunoSEQ multiplex PCR, lists solely in-frame clones and lacks some. In the table there are fewer than 100,000 clones, around 97% of which are singletons. This sample was included in a study of technical replicates of blood from a handful of donors. CDR3 length equals 13 residues. From germline, CDR1 is MNHNY and CDR2 SVGAGI (reference sequence). The V end was cut by 5 bases, the J end by 6 bases, with 11 bases between. The sequenced sample was T cells isolated from PBMCs. This chain links TRBV6-6 with TRBJ2-1, with D possibly being TRBD1 (6 bases). The TCR was taken from a human donor in good health. The CDR3 DNA reads TGTGCCAGCAGTATTCAGGGGTTCAATGAGCAGTTCTTC. This gives the protein CASSIQGFNEQFF.